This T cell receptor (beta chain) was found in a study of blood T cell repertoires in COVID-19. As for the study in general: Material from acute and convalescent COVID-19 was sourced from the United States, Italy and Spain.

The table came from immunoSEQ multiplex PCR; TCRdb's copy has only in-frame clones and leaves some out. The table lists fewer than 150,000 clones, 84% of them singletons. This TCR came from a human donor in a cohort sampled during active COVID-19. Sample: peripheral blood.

CDR3 nucleotides: TGTGCCAGCCCTATCACTGAAGCTTTCTTT. Protein: CASPITEAFF. The rearrangement joins TRBV28 to TRBJ1-1, with no clear D. CDR3 length: 10 amino acids. Germline V gives CDR1 MDHEN, CDR2 SYDVKM. Trimming cost V 8 bases and J 4 bases, with 5 bases left between them.